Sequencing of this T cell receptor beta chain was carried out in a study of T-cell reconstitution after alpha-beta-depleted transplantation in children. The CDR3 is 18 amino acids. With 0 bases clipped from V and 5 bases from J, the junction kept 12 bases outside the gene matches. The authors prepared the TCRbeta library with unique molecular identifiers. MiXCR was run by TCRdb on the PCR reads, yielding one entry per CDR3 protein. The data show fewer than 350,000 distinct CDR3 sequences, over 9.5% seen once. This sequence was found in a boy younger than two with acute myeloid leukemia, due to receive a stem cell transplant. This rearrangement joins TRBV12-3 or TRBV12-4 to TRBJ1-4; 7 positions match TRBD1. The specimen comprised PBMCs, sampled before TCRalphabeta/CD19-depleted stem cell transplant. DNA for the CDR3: TGTGCCAGCAGTTTAGCGCTTACAGGGGAGCGACGGAATGAAAAACTGTTTTTT. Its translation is CASSLALTGERRNEKLFF.